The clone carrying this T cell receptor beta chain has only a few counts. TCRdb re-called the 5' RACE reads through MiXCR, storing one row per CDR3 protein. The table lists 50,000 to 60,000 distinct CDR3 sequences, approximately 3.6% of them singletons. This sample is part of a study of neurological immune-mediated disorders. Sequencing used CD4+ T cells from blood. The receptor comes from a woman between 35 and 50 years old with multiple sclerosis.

The CDR3 sequence: CSARDRGQGYTQYF. DNA of the CDR3: TGCAGTGCTAGAGACAGGGGGCAGGGATATACGCAGTATTTT. The chain has TRBV20-1 and TRBJ2-3; 8 bases match TRBD1. Germline CDR1 DFQATT, CDR2 SNEGSKA (reference sequence). The junction had 6 bases not matched to a gene; V was cut back by 0 bases and J by 7 bases. This CDR3 is built from 14 residues.